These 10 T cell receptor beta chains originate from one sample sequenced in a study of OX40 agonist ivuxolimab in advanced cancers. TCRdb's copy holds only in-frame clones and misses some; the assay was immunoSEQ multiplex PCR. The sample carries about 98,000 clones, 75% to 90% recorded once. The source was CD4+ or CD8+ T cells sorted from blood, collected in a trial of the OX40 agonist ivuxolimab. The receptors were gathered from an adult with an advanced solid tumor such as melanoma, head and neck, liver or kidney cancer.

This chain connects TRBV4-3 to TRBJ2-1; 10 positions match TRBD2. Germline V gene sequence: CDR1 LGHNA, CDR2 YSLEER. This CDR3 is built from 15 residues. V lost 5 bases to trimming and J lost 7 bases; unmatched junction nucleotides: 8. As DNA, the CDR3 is TGCGCCAGCAGCTTGCTAGCGGGAGAGGGGAATGAGCAGTTCTTC. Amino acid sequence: CASSLLAGEGNEQFF.

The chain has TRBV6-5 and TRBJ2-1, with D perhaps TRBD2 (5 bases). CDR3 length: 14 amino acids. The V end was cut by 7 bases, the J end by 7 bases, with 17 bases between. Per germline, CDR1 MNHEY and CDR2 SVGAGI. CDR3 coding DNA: TGTGCCAGCACCCGAGGGCTAGGGCTAAATGAGCAGTTCTTC. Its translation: CASTRGLGLNEQFF.

CDR3 DNA: TGTGCCAGCAGTGAGGGGGGTTACTCTGGAAACACCATATATTTT. Amino acids: CASSEGGYSGNTIYF. This chain links TRBV2 with TRBJ1-3, with D perhaps TRBD1 (5 bases). CDR3 length equals 15 residues. The ends were cut back, 3 bases at V and 0 bases at J, with 9 bases in the middle. The germline gives CDR1 SNHLY, CDR2 FYNNEI. The full variable domain, with the rest looked up from reference TRBV2 and TRBJ1-3, is EPEVTQTPSHQVTQMGQEVILRCVPISNHLYFYWYRQILGQKVEFLVSFYNNEISEKSEIFDDQFSVERPDGSNFTLKIRSTKLEDSAMYFCASSEGGYSGNTIYFGEGSWLTVV.

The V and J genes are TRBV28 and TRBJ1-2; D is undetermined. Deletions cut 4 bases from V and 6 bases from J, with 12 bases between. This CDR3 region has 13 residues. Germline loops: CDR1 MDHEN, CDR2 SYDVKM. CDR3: CASSSGSLNGYTF. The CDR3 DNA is TGTGCCAGCAGTTCCGGGTCTTTAAATGGCTACACCTTC.

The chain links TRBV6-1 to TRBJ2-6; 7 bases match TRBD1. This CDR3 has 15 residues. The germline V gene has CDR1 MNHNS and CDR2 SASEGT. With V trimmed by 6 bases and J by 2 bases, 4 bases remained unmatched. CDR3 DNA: TGTGCCAGCAGAGAGGGACAGACTGGGGCCAACGTCCTGACTTTC. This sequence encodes CASREGQTGANVLTF.

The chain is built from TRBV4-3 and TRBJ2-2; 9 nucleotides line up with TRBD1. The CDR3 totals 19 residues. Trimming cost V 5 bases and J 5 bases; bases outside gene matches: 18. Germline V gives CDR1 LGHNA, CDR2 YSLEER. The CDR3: CASSSLPLTGGNPTGELFF. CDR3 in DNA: TGCGCCAGCAGCTCGCTCCCCCTGACAGGGGGGAATCCGACCGGGGAGCTGTTTTTT.

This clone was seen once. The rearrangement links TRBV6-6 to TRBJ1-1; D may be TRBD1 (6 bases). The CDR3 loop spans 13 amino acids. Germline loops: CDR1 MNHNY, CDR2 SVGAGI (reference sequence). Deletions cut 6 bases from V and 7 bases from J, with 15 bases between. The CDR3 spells CASRPREDSEAFF. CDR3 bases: TGTGCCAGCAGACCTCGCGAGGACAGTGAAGCTTTCTTT.

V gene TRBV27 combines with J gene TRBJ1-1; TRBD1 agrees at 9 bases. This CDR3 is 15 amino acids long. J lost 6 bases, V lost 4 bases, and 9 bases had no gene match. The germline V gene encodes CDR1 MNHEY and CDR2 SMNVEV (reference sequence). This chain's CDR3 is CASSSATGQGSEAFF. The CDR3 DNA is TGTGCCAGCAGTTCAGCAACGGGACAGGGCTCTGAAGCTTTCTTT.

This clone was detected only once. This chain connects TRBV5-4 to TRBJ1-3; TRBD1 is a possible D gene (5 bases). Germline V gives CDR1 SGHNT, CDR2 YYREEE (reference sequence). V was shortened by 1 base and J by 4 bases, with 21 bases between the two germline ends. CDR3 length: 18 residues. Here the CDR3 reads CASSLMGRRAGSGNTIYF. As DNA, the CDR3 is TGTGCCAGCAGCTTGATGGGTCGGCGGGCAGGGTCCGGAAACACCATATATTTT.

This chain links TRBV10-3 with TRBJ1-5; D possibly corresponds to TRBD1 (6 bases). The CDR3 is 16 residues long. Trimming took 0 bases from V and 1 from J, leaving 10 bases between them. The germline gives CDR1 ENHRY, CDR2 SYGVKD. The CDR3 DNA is TGTGCCATCAGTGAGTCGGGCGACAGGAGCAATCAGCCCCAGCATTTT. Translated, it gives CAISESGDRSNQPQHF.